These 21 T cell receptor beta chains were sequenced from one sample in a study of blood T cell repertoires in COVID-19 (dated by TCRdb to about 2020). Receptors were amplified or captured by the immunoSEQ multiplex PCR assay. TCRdb took over this immuneACCESS table, retaining in-frame rearrangements with V and J assigned. Such tables are incomplete; in checked studies, under half of the missing clones stem from an unresolved V gene, and the remainder is unexplained. The sample table shows hundreds of thousands of clones, and more than 75% are seen once. In total, the top ten clones hold 0.9% to 1% of the sample. The sample comprised peripheral blood. The receptors derive from a woman aged 40 to 50 who had recovered from COVID-19.

The V call is TRBV19, the J call TRBJ1-5, with TRBD1 identical over 7 bases. After removal of 0 bases from V and 0 bases from J, the junction contained 2 bases not matched to a gene. The CDR3 contains 16 residues. Germline V CDR1 and CDR2: LNHDA, SQIVND (reference sequence). The CDR3 spells CASSIEAGGSNQPQHF. The CDR3 DNA sequence: TGTGCCAGTAGTATAGAGGCAGGGGGTAGCAATCAGCCCCAGCATTTT.

This chain uses TRBV18 with TRBJ1-2; D is uncertain. Looked up from germline, CDR1 is KGHSH and CDR2 is LQKENI. The CDR3 runs to 13 residues. The V gene lost 0 bases and the J gene lost 8 bases, with 10 bases spanning the gap. The CDR3 protein is CASSPPRVGGYTF. In DNA, the CDR3 is TGTGCCAGCTCACCACCCCGGGTTGGGGGCTACACCTTC.

The chain couples TRBV12-5 to TRBJ2-3; tentatively, D is TRBD2 (5 bases). V was pared by 1 base and J by 5 bases, with 10 bases between. The CDR3 sequence is 14 residues long. Per the germline V gene, CDR1 is LGHNT and CDR2 is FRNRAP. CDR3 protein: CASGLDQTIDTQYF. In DNA, the CDR3 is TGTGCTAGTGGTTTGGACCAGACTATAGATACGCAGTATTTT.

V usage is TRBV10-1 and J usage is TRBJ2-5, with D possibly being TRBD2 (7 bases). Trimming cost V 7 bases and J 4 bases, with 19 bases left between them. Germline-derived CDR1 and CDR2 are WNHNN and SYGVQD (reference sequence). The length of the CDR3 is 15 residues. CDR3 coding DNA: TGCGCCAGCAACCCGGGGAGGGGGAGGGTAGAGACCCAGTACTTC. The encoded protein is CASNPGRGRVETQYF.

V and J are TRBV7-2 and TRBJ2-1, with D possibly being TRBD1 (5 bases). The CDR3 has 15 residues. Trimming removed 3 bases from V and 14 bases from J, with 23 bases in between. Germline lookup yields CDR1 SGHTA and CDR2 FQGNSA. For the CDR3, the DNA is TGTGCCAGCAGCTTTAATGTCGCTAGGAGAGAAGGGGAGTTCTTC. The encoded protein is CASSFNVARREGEFF.

The J gene is TRBJ2-1, the V gene TRBV9; possible D gene TRBD1, 6 bases. CDR3 size: 12 residues. In germline, CDR1 is SGDLS, CDR2 YYNGEE. The V end was cut by 5 bases, the J end by 8 bases, with 11 bases between. The CDR3 protein is CASRREGDEQFF. In DNA, the CDR3 is TGTGCCAGCAGGAGAGAGGGGGATGAGCAGTTCTTC.

The chain couples TRBV11-1 to TRBJ2-7; D remains ambiguous. The CDR3 covers 14 residues. The germline V and J ends were trimmed by 2 bases and 4 bases, with 12 bases remaining between them. CDR1 SGHAT and CDR2 FQDESV come from the germline V gene (reference sequence). The CDR3 sequence is CASSLLQSVYEQYF. DNA for the CDR3: TGTGCCAGCAGCTTACTACAGTCTGTTTACGAGCAGTACTTC.

J is TRBJ2-1 and V is TRBV6-1; TRBD2 matches at 9 bases. V lost 2 bases, J lost 10 bases, and 12 bases stayed unmatched. The CDR3 runs 16 residues. Germline loops: CDR1 MNHNS, CDR2 SASEGT. The CDR3 coding sequence is TGTGCCAGCAGTGAAACGTCTAGCGGGACGCTAGGGGAGCAGTTCTTC. Translating it yields CASSETSSGTLGEQFF.

The chain couples TRBV10-1 to TRBJ1-4; 8 bases align to TRBD1. This CDR3 spans 18 amino acids. Germline CDR1 reads WNHNN; CDR2 reads SYGVQD (reference sequence). V trimming: 1 base; J trimming: 2 bases; junction bases outside the gene matches: 9. The CDR3 loop reads CASSEYGQGPSTNEKLFF. The CDR3 bases are TGCGCCAGCAGTGAGTATGGACAGGGACCTTCGACTAATGAAAAACTGTTTTTT.

V and J are TRBV18 and TRBJ2-6; D is unclear. CDR3 length: 17 amino acids. With 5 bases removed from V and 0 bases from J, the gap between germline ends came to 14 bases. CDR1 is KGHSH, CDR2 LQKENI, per germline. The CDR3 DNA reads as TGTGCCAGCTCAGCGGTCAGAACAAACTCTGGGGCCAACGTCCTGACTTTC. Translated, it gives CASSAVRTNSGANVLTF.

The rearrangement uses TRBV5-4 and TRBJ1-1; D unclear. V was clipped by 3 bases and J by 2 bases, with 14 bases between them. In germline, CDR1 is SGHNT, CDR2 YYREEE (reference sequence). The CDR3 runs to 15 residues. The chain's CDR3 is CASSSPAGANTEAFF. As DNA, the CDR3 is TGTGCCAGCAGCTCCCCGGCCGGAGCCAACACTGAAGCTTTCTTT.

The rearrangement joins TRBV13 to TRBJ1-4, with unresolved D. Germline loops: CDR1 PRHDT, CDR2 FYEKMQ (reference sequence). The CDR3 contains 15 residues. Between the trimmed V and J ends, which lost 0 bases and 4 bases, there was a span of 9 bases. CDR3: CASSLGRVFNEKLFF. CDR3 nucleotide sequence: TGTGCCAGCAGCTTAGGCCGGGTCTTTAATGAAAAACTGTTTTTT.

V and J are TRBV13 and TRBJ2-1; TRBD2 aligns across 10 bases. Germline V gene sequence: CDR1 PRHDT, CDR2 FYEKMQ (reference sequence). Germline trimming cut 0 bases from V and 7 bases from J; bases unmatched to any gene: 6. CDR3 length: 16 residues. The CDR3: CASSLGRLAGENEQFF. Written as DNA, the CDR3 is TGTGCCAGCAGCTTAGGACGGCTAGCGGGAGAGAATGAGCAGTTCTTC.

The rearrangement links TRBV6-5 to TRBJ1-5, with 7 nucleotides matching TRBD1. V lost 6 bases to trimming and J lost 4 bases; unmatched junction nucleotides: 3. The CDR3 length is 13 residues. Germline values: CDR1 MNHEY, CDR2 SVGAGI. In DNA form, the CDR3 reads TGTGCCAGCAGCCCGGACAGGAATCAGCCCCAGCATTTT. Its translation is CASSPDRNQPQHF.

CDR3 nucleotides: TGTGCCAGCAGTTACTCGGGGCGGACTGAAGCTTTCTTT. Its translation: CASSYSGRTEAFF. The rearrangement links TRBV6-5 to TRBJ1-1; D is perhaps TRBD1 (5 bases). The CDR3 is 13 amino acids. V lost 0 bases, J lost 5 bases, and 7 bases lay in between. From germline, CDR1 is MNHEY and CDR2 SVGAGI.

This chain links TRBV7-2 with TRBJ2-1; D might be TRBD2 (6 bases). V lost 5 bases and J lost 7, with 12 bases in between. CDR1 is SGHTA, CDR2 FQGNSA, per germline. This CDR3 is built from 13 residues. The CDR3 sequence: CASSRGNRNEQFF. CDR3 coding DNA: TGTGCCAGCAGCCGCGGGAATCGGAATGAGCAGTTCTTC.

The chain combines TRBV19 with TRBJ2-6, with a possible D match to TRBD1 (5 bases). The CDR3 loop spans 17 amino acids. The V gene lost 4 bases and the J gene lost 0 bases, with 13 bases spanning the gap. Germline V gene lookup returns CDR1 LNHDA and CDR2 SQIVND (reference sequence). CDR3 sequence (DNA): TGTGCCAGTAGTACAGGGAAGGCACTCTCTGGGGCCAACGTCCTGACTTTC. It is translated as CASSTGKALSGANVLTF.

This rearrangement joins TRBV24-1 to TRBJ1-2; TRBD1 is a possible D gene (5 bases). The length of the CDR3 is 14 residues. In germline, CDR1 is KGHDR, CDR2 SFDVKD. V was shortened by 7 bases and J by 3 bases, with 14 bases between the two germline ends. The CDR3 reads CATSGGRDHYGYTF. The CDR3 coding sequence is TGTGCCACCAGCGGGGGGAGGGACCACTATGGCTACACCTTC.

V is TRBV7-9 and J is TRBJ2-7; weak D call: TRBD1 (6 bases). The germline V and J ends were trimmed by 0 bases and 6 bases, with 12 bases remaining between them. This CDR3 is built from 14 residues. The germline gives CDR1 SEHNR, CDR2 FQNEAQ (reference sequence). The CDR3 sequence is CASSLAGAGVEQYF. CDR3 coding DNA: TGTGCCAGCAGCTTAGCGGGGGCAGGGGTCGAGCAGTACTTC. Full variable domain (rest looked up from reference TRBV7-9 and TRBJ2-7): DTGVSQNPRHKITKRGQNVTFRCDPISEHNRLYWYRQTLGQGPEFLTYFQNEAQLEKSRLLSDRFSAERPKGSFSTLEIQRTEQGDSAMYLCASSLAGAGVEQYFGPGTRLTVT.

The rearrangement joins TRBV7-9 to TRBJ2-2; TRBD2 matches at 7 bases. Germline V lookup: CDR1 SEHNR, CDR2 FQNEAQ (reference sequence). J was trimmed by 6 bases and V by 5 bases; bases with no gene match: 12. The CDR3 runs to 16 residues. The DNA of the CDR3 is TGTGCCAGCAGCCCACGAGGGAGGGCCGCGGCCGGGGAGCTGTTTTTT. This sequence encodes CASSPRGRAAAGELFF.

This chain links TRBV2 with TRBJ1-5; perhaps TRBD1 as D (5 bases). The CDR3 runs to 15 residues. Looked up from germline, CDR1 is SNHLY and CDR2 is FYNNEI. Trimming shortened V by 7 bases and J by 0 bases, and 13 bases separated the two germline ends. For the CDR3, the DNA is TGTGCCAGCACCACGACAGAATATAGCAATCAGCCCCAGCATTTT. Protein sequence: CASTTTEYSNQPQHF.